This entry features one TCR beta chain sequence. This entry is derived from a study of cytomegalovirus exposure and HLA in healthy donors. The PCR made use of 60 Vbeta and 13 Jbeta primers. TCRdb's copy holds only in-frame clones and misses some; the assay was immunoSEQ multiplex PCR. The data contain some 130,000 clones, roughly 80% of them singletons. This CDR3 has 14 amino acids. Looked up from germline, CDR1 is SGHAT and CDR2 is FQNNGV. V dropped 5 bases and J dropped 2 bases, with 13 bases sitting between them. The receptor was derived from a man in his forties or fifties in good health and CMV-seronegative. The rearrangement uses TRBV11-2 and TRBJ2-7, with a weak D call TRBD2 (5 bases). The sequenced sample was PBMCs. The CDR3 DNA is TGTGCCAGCAGCCCGACCGCGGGCCCCTACGAGCAGTACTTC. Translation gives CASSPTAGPYEQYF.